This T cell receptor (beta chain) derives from a study of cytomegalovirus exposure and HLA in healthy donors. Study-wide findings and caveats: Immune exposure data for these donors was limited to CMV serostatus.

Concerning this clone itself: Antigen: not known.

The PCR made use of 60 Vbeta and 13 Jbeta primers. The data were produced by immunoSEQ multiplex PCR, yet TCRdb's version contains in-frame clones alone and is incomplete. The repertoire includes some 150,000 clones, around three quarters of them detected once, and 6.8% sits in the top ten. Deletions cut 0 bases from V and 4 bases from J, with 13 bases between. The length of the CDR3 is 15 residues. Germline V gene lookup returns CDR1 SGHRS and CDR2 YFSETQ. The sequencing input was PBMCs. This TCR came from a man aged 40-50 years in good health and CMV-seropositive. This chain connects TRBV5-1 to TRBJ2-5; D is unclear. The chain's CDR3 is CASSLAEISSETQYF. The CDR3 DNA is TGCGCCAGCAGCTTGGCGGAGATATCCTCAGAGACCCAGTACTTC.